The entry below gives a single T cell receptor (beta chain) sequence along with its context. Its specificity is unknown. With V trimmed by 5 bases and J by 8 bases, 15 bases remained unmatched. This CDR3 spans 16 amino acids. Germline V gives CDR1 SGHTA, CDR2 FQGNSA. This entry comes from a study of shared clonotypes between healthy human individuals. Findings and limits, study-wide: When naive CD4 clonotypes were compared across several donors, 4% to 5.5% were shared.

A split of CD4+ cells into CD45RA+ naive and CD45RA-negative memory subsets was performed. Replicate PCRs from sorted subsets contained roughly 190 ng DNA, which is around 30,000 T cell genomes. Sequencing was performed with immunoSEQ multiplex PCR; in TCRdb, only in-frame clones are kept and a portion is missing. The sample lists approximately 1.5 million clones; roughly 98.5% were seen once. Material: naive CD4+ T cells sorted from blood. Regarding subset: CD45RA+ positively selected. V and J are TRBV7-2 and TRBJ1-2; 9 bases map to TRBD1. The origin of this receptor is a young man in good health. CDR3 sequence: CASSTSPSGTGNGYTF. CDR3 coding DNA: TGTGCCAGCAGCACAAGCCCATCAGGGACAGGGAACGGCTACACCTTC.